The entry that follows covers one T cell receptor beta chain sequence. The CDR3 is made up of 15 amino acids. V lost 5 bases to trimming and J lost 2 bases, with 16 bases between them. CDR1 is SGHTA, CDR2 FQGTGA, per germline. This record comes from a study of blood T cell repertoires in COVID-19. Study in general: COVID-19 samples from acute and convalescent phases originated in the United States, Italy and Spain. Sample material is recorded as cDNA or gDNA derived from T cells, B-cell-depleted T cells, or PBMCs.

In the original processing: Amplification of reference gene primers was used by the study to estimate nucleated cell counts. The data were produced by immunoSEQ multiplex PCR, yet TCRdb's version contains in-frame clones alone and is incomplete. V, J and clone size derive from that table, while D and trimming were established from the DNA sequence. This sample carries 85,000 to 130,000 clones, over 65% of them seen once, and the ten largest clones take roughly 6%. The chain combines TRBV7-3 with TRBJ2-7, with D possibly being TRBD1 (6 bases). This clonotype originated in a man aged 80 or over with COVID-19, enrolled during active disease. The sample was peripheral blood. CDR3 sequence reads: CASSRYNRDPYEQYF. In DNA form, the CDR3 reads TGTGCCAGCAGCCGCTATAACAGGGATCCCTACGAGCAGTACTTC.